The present T cell receptor (beta chain) was sequenced within a study of shared T cell receptors in the human thymus. CDR1 and CDR2 from the germline V gene are SGHNT and YENEEA. CDR3 length equals 13 residues. V was trimmed by 5 bases and J by 5 bases, leaving 11 bases between them. Profiling relied on immunoSEQ multiplex PCR, and the TCRdb table lists in-frame clones only, not all of them. This sample carries 540,000 or so clones, around 82% of them seen once, and the ten largest clones take approximately 0.013%. These records were also assigned to another study, of human thymus T cells.

The sequenced sample consisted of thymocytes. This clonotype originated in a boy less than two years old with a congenital heart defect. The chain carries TRBV11-3 and TRBJ2-3; D is unclear. The CDR3 here is CASSLRHVDTQYF. The DNA for the CDR3 is TGTGCCAGCAGCCTACGTCACGTAGATACGCAGTATTTT.